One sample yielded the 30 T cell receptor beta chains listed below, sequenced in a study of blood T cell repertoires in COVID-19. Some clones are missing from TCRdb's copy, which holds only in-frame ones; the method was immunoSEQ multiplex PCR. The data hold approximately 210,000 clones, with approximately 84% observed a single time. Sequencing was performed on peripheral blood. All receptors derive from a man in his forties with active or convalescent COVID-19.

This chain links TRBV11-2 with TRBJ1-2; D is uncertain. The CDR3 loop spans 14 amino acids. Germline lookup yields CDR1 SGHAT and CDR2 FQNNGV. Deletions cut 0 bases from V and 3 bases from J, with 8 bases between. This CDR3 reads CASSLENGDYGYTF. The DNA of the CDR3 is TGTGCCAGCAGCTTAGAGAACGGGGACTATGGCTACACCTTC.

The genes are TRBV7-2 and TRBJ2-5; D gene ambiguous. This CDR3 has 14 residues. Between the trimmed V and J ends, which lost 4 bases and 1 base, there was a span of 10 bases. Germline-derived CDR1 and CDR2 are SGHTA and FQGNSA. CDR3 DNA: TGTGCCAGCAGCTCCCTACGAGGCCAAGAGACCCAGTACTTC. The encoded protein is CASSSLRGQETQYF.

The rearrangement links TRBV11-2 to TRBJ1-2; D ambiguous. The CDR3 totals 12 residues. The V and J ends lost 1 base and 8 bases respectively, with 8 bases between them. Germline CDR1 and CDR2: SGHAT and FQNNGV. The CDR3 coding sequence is TGTGCCAGCAGCTTAGCTCTCGTCGGCTACACCTTC. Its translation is CASSLALVGYTF. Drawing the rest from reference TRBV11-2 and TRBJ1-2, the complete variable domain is EAGVAQSPRYKIIEKRQSVAFWCNPISGHATLYWYQQILGQGPKLLIQFQNNGVVDDSQLPKDRFSAERLKGVDSTLKIQPAKLEDSAVYLCASSLALVGYTFGSGTRLTVV.

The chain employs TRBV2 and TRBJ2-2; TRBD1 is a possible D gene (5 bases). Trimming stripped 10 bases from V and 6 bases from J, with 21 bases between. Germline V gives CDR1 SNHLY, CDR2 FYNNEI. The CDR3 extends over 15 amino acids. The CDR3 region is CATSIQGIIAGELFF. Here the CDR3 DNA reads TGTGCCACCTCTATTCAGGGAATTATCGCCGGGGAGCTGTTTTTT.

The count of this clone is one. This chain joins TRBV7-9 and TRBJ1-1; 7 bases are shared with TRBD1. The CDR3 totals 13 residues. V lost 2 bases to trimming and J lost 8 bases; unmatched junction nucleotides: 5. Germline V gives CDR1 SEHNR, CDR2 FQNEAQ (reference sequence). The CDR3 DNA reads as TGTGCCAGCAGCTTACCCAGGGGGGCCGAAGCTTTCTTT. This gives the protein CASSLPRGAEAFF.

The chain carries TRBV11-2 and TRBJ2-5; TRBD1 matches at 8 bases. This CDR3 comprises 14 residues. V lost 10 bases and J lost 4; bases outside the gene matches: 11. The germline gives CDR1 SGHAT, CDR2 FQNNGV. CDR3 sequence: CATGVDRGLETQYF. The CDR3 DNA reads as TGTGCCACCGGAGTTGACAGGGGCTTAGAGACCCAGTACTTC.

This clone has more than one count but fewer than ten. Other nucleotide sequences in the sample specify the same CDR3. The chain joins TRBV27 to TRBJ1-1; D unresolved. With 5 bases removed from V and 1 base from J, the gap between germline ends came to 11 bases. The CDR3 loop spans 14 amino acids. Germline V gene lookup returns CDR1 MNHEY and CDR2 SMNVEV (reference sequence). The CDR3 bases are TGTGCCAGCAGTCCCCTCGGGAGGAACACTGAAGCTTTCTTT. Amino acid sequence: CASSPLGRNTEAFF.

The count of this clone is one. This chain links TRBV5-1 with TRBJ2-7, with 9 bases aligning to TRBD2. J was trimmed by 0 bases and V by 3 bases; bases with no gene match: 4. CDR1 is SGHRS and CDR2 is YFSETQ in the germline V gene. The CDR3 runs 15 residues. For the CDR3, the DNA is TGCGCCAGCAGCTCCCTAGCGGGAAGCTCCTACGAGCAGTACTTC. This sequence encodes CASSSLAGSSYEQYF.

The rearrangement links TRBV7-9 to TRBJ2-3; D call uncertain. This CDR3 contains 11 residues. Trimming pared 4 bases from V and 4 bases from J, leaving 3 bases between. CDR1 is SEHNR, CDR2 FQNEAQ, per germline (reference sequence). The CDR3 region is CASSYSDTQYF. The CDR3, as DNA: TGTGCCAGCAGCTACTCAGATACGCAGTATTTT.

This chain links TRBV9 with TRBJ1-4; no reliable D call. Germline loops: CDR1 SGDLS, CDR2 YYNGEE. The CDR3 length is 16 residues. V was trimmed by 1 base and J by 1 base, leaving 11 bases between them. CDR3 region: CASSVTPDITNEKLFF. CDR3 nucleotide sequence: TGTGCCAGCAGCGTAACCCCAGACATAACTAATGAAAAACTGTTTTTT.

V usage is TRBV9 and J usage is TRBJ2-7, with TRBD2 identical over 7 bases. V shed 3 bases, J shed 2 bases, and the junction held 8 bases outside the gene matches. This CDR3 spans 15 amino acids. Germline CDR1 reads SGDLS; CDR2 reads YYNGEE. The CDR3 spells CASSAYMGGTYEQYF. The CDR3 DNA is TGTGCCAGCAGCGCCTATATGGGGGGGACCTACGAGCAGTACTTC.

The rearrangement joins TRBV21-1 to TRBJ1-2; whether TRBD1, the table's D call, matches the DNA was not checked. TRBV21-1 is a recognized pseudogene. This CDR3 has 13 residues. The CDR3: CASSKKRGYGYTF. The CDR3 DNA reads TGTGCCAGCAGCAAAAAGAGGGGGTATGGCTACACCTTC.

The CDR3 DNA follows: TGTGCCAGCAGTTATAAGCTGAGCTCCTACGAGCAGTACTTC. Protein product: CASSYKLSSYEQYF. The chain joins TRBV6-2 or TRBV6-3 to TRBJ2-7, with D hard to call. The germline gives CDR1 MNHEY, CDR2 SVGEGT. This CDR3 region has 14 residues. The ends were cut back, 3 bases at V and 0 bases at J, with 9 bases in the middle.

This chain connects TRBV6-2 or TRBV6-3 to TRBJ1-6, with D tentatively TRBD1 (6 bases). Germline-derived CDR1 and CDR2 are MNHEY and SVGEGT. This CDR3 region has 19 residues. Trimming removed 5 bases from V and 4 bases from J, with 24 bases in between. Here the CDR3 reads CASSLRRDRDIIYNSPLHF. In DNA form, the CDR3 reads TGTGCCAGCAGTCTCCGCAGGGACCGGGACATAATTTATAATTCACCCCTCCACTTT.

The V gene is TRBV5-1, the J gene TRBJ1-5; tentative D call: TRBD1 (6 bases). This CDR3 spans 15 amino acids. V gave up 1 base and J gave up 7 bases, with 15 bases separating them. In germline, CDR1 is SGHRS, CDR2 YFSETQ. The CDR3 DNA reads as TGCGCCAGCAGCTTGATCCCAGGGGCTGGACAGCCCCAGCATTTT. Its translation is CASSLIPGAGQPQHF.

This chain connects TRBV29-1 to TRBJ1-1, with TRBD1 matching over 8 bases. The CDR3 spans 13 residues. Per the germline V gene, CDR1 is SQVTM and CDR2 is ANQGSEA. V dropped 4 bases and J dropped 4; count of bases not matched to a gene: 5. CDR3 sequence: CSVGVQGGTEAFF. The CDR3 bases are TGCAGCGTTGGGGTACAGGGGGGCACTGAAGCTTTCTTT.

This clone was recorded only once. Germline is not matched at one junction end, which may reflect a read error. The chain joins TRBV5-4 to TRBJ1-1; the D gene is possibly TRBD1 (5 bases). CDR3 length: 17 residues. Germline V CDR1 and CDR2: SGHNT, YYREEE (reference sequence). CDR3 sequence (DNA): TGTGTCAGCAGCTTGGGACGGGTCCAACCGATCAACACTGAAGCTTTCTTT. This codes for CVSSLGRVQPINTEAFF.

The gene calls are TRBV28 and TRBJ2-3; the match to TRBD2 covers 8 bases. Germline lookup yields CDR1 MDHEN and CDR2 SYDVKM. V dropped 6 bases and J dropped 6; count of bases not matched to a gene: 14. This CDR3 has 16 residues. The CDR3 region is CASRAIRLAGGDTQYF. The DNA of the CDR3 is TGTGCCAGCAGGGCGATCAGGCTAGCGGGCGGGGATACGCAGTATTTT.

This CDR3 reads CASSESTGNTEAFF. CDR3 in DNA: TGTGCCAGCAGTGAAAGTACAGGGAACACTGAAGCTTTCTTT. V gene TRBV25-1 combines with J gene TRBJ1-1; possible D gene TRBD1, 5 bases. This CDR3 is built from 14 residues. The V end lost 2 bases, the J end lost 1 base, and 8 bases lay between the germline ends. CDR1 MGHDK and CDR2 SYGVNS come from the germline V gene.

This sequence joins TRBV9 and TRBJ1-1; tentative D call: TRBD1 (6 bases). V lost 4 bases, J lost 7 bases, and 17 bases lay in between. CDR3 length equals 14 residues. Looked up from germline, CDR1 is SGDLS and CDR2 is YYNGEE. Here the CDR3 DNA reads TGTGCCAGCAGCTCAGGAACGGGGGGCCTTGAAGCTTTCTTT. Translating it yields CASSSGTGGLEAFF.

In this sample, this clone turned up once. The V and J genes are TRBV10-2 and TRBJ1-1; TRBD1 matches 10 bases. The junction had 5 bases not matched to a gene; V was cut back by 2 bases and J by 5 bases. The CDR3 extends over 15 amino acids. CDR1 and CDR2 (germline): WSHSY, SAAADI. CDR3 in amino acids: CASSEGQGVVTEAFF. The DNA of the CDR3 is TGCGCCAGCAGTGAGGGACAGGGGGTGGTTACTGAAGCTTTCTTT.

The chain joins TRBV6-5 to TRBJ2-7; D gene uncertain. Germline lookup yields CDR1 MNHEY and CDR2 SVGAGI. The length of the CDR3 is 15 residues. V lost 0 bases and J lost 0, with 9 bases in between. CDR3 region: CASSYSSVGSYEQYF. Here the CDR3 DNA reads TGTGCCAGCAGTTACTCGAGCGTCGGCTCCTACGAGCAGTACTTC.

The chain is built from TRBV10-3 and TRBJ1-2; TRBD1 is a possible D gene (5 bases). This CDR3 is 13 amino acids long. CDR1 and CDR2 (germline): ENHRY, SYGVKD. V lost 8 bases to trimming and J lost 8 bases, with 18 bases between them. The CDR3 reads CAIGGTLTQGYTF. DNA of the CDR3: TGTGCCATCGGAGGGACCCTTACGCAGGGCTACACCTTC.

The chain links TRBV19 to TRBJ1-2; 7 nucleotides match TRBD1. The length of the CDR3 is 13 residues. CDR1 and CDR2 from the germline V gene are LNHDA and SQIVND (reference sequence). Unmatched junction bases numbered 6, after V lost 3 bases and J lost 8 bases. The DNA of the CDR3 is TGTGCCAGTAGTATCGGACAGGTTTGGGGCTACACCTTC. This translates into CASSIGQVWGYTF.

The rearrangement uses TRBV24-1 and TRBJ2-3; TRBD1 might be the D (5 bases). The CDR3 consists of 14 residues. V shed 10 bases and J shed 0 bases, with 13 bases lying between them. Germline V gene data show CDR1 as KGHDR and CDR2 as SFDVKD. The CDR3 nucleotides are TGTGCCACTGCCCAAGCAGGGAGCACAGATACGCAGTATTTT. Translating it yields CATAQAGSTDTQYF.

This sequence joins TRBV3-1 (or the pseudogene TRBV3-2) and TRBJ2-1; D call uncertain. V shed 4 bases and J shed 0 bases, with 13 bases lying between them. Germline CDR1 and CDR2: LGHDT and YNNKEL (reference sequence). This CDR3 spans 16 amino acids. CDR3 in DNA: TGTGCCAGCAGCCCTTCTGAGGTTAGCTCCTACAATGAGCAGTTCTTC. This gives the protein CASSPSEVSSYNEQFF.

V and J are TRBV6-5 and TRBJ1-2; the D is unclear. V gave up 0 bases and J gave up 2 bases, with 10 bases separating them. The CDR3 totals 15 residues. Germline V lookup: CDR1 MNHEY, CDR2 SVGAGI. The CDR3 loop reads CASSYSNAVNYGYTF. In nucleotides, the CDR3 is TGTGCCAGCAGTTACTCGAACGCAGTAAACTATGGCTACACCTTC.

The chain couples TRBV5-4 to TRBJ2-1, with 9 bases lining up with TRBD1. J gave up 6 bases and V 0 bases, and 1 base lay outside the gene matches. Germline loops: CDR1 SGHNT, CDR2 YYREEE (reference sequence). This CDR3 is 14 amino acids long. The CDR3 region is CASSLEDRGNEQFF. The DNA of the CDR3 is TGTGCCAGCAGCTTGGAGGACAGGGGCAATGAGCAGTTCTTC.

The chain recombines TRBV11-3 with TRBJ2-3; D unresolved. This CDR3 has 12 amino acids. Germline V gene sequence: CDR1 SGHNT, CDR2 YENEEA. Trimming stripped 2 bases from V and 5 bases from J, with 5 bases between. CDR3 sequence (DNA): TGTGCCAGCAGCTTATTCGGAGATACGCAGTATTTT. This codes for CASSLFGDTQYF.

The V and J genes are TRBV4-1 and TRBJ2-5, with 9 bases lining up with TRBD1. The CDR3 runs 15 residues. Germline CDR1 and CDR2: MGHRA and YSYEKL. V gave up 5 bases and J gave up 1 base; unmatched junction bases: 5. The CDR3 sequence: CASSIRTGAQETQYF. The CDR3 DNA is TGCGCCAGCAGCATCCGGACAGGGGCCCAAGAGACCCAGTACTTC.